The clone carrying this T cell receptor (beta chain) was detected only a few times. Its antigen is undetermined. The authors ran a second PCR of about 6 to 11 cycles using a sample-barcoded 5' primer and a J-beta primer mix. TCRdb processed the 5' RACE reads anew with MiXCR; each CDR3 protein has one entry. The table records 540,000 or so distinct CDR3 sequences, under 30% of them present only once. These data come from a study of blood T cells in healthy people across ages. Findings of the study overall: Strongly correlated with naive T cell percentage was TCR beta diversity.

The CDR3 length is 16 residues. Trimming removed 6 bases from V and 2 bases from J; junction bases left unmatched: 7. Per the germline V gene, CDR1 is MNHNS and CDR2 is SASEGT. This sample also belongs to another study, concerning T cells of mothers and their children.

The source of this sequence is a boy aged 5-17 years in good health. The chain recombines TRBV6-1 with TRBJ1-5, with TRBD1 matching over 10 bases. The specimen sequenced was blood. CDR3 nucleotide sequence: TGTGCCAGCAGCCGTCAGACAGGGGGCGGCAATCAGCCCCAGCATTTT. Protein product: CASSRQTGGGNQPQHF.